These 12 T cell receptor beta chains originate from one sample sequenced in a study of T cells in Graves' hyperthyroidism and ophthalmopathy. TCR beta CDR3 regions were amplified from RNA transcripts. In the first-round RT-PCR of the TCR CDR3, the HTBI primer set was used. TCRdb itself ran the multiplex PCR reads through MiXCR, one entry per CDR3 protein. Of hundreds of thousands of distinct CDR3 sequences in the sample, 14% to 15% were seen once. What was sequenced was blood. These receptors all come from a woman in her forties with Graves' ophthalmopathy.

This clonotype was counted ten times or more. This chain connects TRBV6-5 to TRBJ2-7; D is ambiguous. V was trimmed by 0 bases and J by 0 bases, leaving 12 bases between them. The CDR3 sequence is 16 residues long. CDR1 is MNHEY, CDR2 SVGAGI, per germline. The CDR3 loop reads CASSYSRAQDSYEQYF. DNA for the CDR3: TGTGCCAGCAGTTACTCCCGGGCACAAGACTCCTACGAGCAGTACTTC.

This clonotype was seen at least ten times. The chain joins TRBV13 to TRBJ2-2; D might be TRBD1 (6 bases). V gave up 5 bases and J gave up 1 base, with 11 bases separating them. The CDR3 is 15 amino acids. The germline CDR1 and CDR2 sequences are PRHDT and FYEKMQ (reference sequence). CDR3 bases: TGTGCCAGCAGCGCCACAGGGAAGAACACCGGGGAGCTGTTTTTT. It yields the protein CASSATGKNTGELFF.

The chain joins TRBV6-1 to TRBJ2-7; 7 bases agree with TRBD1. Germline V gene data show CDR1 as MNHNS and CDR2 as SASEGT. The trim removed 4 bases at V and 3 bases at J, leaving 6 bases unmatched. The CDR3 consists of 14 residues. The CDR3 sequence is CASSVDRDRYEQYF. CDR3 bases: TGTGCCAGCAGTGTAGACAGGGACCGCTACGAGCAGTACTTC.

This clonotype was seen repeatedly, ten times or more. The chain carries TRBV20-1 and TRBJ2-5; D is unclear. V was pared by 6 bases and J by 5 bases, with 10 bases between. This CDR3 has 11 amino acids. Per germline, CDR1 DFQATT and CDR2 SNEGSKA (reference sequence). CDR3 region: CSATRVETQYF. DNA for the CDR3: TGCAGTGCCACCCGTGTGGAGACCCAGTACTTC.

The chain carries TRBV5-1 and TRBJ2-7; D gene ambiguous. V gave up 4 bases and J gave up 2 bases, with 16 bases separating them. The CDR3 sequence is 15 residues long. CDR1 is SGHRS and CDR2 is YFSETQ in the germline V gene. CDR3 DNA: TGCGCCAGCAGCCCGCACCAAAGGACGCCCTACGAGCAGTACTTC. Translated, it gives CASSPHQRTPYEQYF.

V and J are TRBV5-4 and TRBJ2-7; no reliable D call. Germline-derived CDR1 and CDR2 are SGHNT and YYREEE (reference sequence). This CDR3 spans 13 amino acids. The V gene lost 3 bases and the J gene lost 2 bases, with 9 bases spanning the gap. CDR3 region: CASSSFGAYEQYF. CDR3 coding DNA: TGTGCCAGCAGCTCGTTTGGGGCCTACGAGCAGTACTTC. Looking up the rest from reference TRBV5-4 and TRBJ2-7 gives the full variable domain: ETGVTQSPTHLIKTRGQQVTLRCSSQSGHNTVSWYQQALGQGPQFIFQYYREEENGRGNFPPRFSGLQFPNYSSELNVNALELDDSALYLCASSSFGAYEQYFGPGTRLTVT.

Of note for this clonotype: A much larger clone is a single base away; this may be a read error. The CDR3 region is CAISRTRGTQYF. In DNA, the CDR3 is TGTGCCATCAGTCGGACTCGTGGGACCCAGTACTTC. The chain couples TRBV27 to TRBJ2-5, with D maybe TRBD2 (5 bases). The length of the CDR3 is 12 residues. The V gene's germline CDR1 is MNHEY and CDR2 SMNVEV (reference sequence).

This chain joins TRBV18 and TRBJ2-7; D uncertain. The germline V gene has CDR1 KGHSH and CDR2 LQKENI. Trimming left V 1 base short and J 5 bases short, with 9 bases between. This CDR3 has 13 residues. CDR3 protein: CASSPLYSDEQYF. CDR3 DNA: TGTGCCAGCTCACCACTTTACTCAGACGAGCAGTACTTC.

This clonotype occurred many times. The V and J genes are TRBV6-1 and TRBJ1-1; TRBD1 aligns across 7 bases. The V and J ends lost 5 bases and 4 bases, in that order; junction bases with no gene match: 7. Germline V gene sequence: CDR1 MNHNS, CDR2 SASEGT. The CDR3 sequence is 14 residues long. The CDR3 loop reads CASSKRSGGTEAFF. CDR3 bases: TGTGCCAGCAGTAAAAGATCAGGGGGCACTGAAGCTTTCTTT.

In this sample, this clonotype turned up a few times. The V call is TRBV5-1, the J call TRBJ2-5; 9 bases match TRBD1. The V segment lost 3 bases and the J segment 5 bases; nucleotides outside the gene matches: 14. Germline loops: CDR1 SGHRS, CDR2 YFSETQ. The CDR3 has 17 residues. CDR3 nucleotide sequence: TGCGCCAGCAGCTCACCCCTAACCACAGGGGGCGCGGAGACCCAGTACTTC. This codes for CASSSPLTTGGAETQYF.

This clonotype came up many times. The rearrangement joins TRBV28 to TRBJ1-3; TRBD1 agrees at 10 bases. This CDR3 region has 16 residues. Germline loops: CDR1 MDHEN, CDR2 SYDVKM. J gave up 0 bases and V 5 bases, and 4 bases lay outside the gene matches. The CDR3, as DNA: TGTGCCAGCAGTAGGGACAGGGGATACTCTGGAAACACCATATATTTT. Translation: CASSRDRGYSGNTIYF. The full variable domain, with the rest looked up from reference TRBV28 and TRBJ1-3, is DVKVTQSSRYLVKRTGEKVFLECVQDMDHENMFWYRQDPGLGLRLIYFSYDVKMKEKGDIPEGYSVSREKKERFSLILESASTNQTSMYLCASSRDRGYSGNTIYFGEGSWLTVV.

This clonotype was recorded at least ten times. The chain links TRBV5-1 to TRBJ1-1; perhaps TRBD1 as D (5 bases). Germline-derived CDR1 and CDR2 are SGHRS and YFSETQ. Trimming stripped 4 bases from V and 5 bases from J, with 24 bases between. This CDR3 region has 17 residues. CDR3 sequence (DNA): TGCGCCAGCAGCGCTGGGCGTCCAGGAGGGGCGAGGACTGAAGCTTTCTTT. Amino acids: CASSAGRPGGARTEAFF.